The T cell receptor (beta chain) under discussion was sequenced for a study of blood T cell repertoires in COVID-19. Across the study: The analysed material was cDNA or gDNA that came from T cells, B-cell-depleted T cells, or PBMCs.

Original processing methods: Amplification with reference gene primers provided the estimates of nucleated cell counts. The table came from immunoSEQ multiplex PCR; TCRdb's copy has only in-frame clones and leaves some out. For V, J and clone size, that table is used; D and trimming come from the DNA. The sample lists roughly 150,000 clones, around 87% occurring once. The germline V gene has CDR1 SGHRS and CDR2 YFSETQ. This CDR3 spans 15 amino acids. V was shortened by 5 bases and J by 1 base, with 12 bases between the two germline ends. Sequencing input: peripheral blood. The receptor comes from a man aged 18 to 29 with COVID-19, enrolled during active disease. The chain has TRBV5-1 and TRBJ2-2, with D perhaps matching TRBD2 (5 bases). The CDR3 DNA reads as TGCGCCAGCAGTAACAGCGGATGGAACACCGGGGAGCTGTTTTTT. Its protein product is CASSNSGWNTGELFF.